A selection of T cell receptor beta chains follows, all from one sample in a study of cytomegalovirus exposure and HLA in healthy donors. Sequencing used immunoSEQ multiplex PCR; TCRdb keeps in-frame clones, though not all of them. The sample includes approximately 92,000 clones, about 70% seen only once; the top ten take under 8.5%. The sequencing input was PBMCs. Receptors originate from a man aged 55-75 years in good health and CMV-seronegative. The CDR3 runs from the conserved cysteine through the conserved F or W. Not every row has a clone size; where given, it reads once, few, many or a size class.

j_call clone_size v_call cdr3_length cdr3_aa
TRBJ2-5 NA TRBV12-5 13 CASGPSSTRTQYF
TRBJ1-5 NA TRBV25-1 14 CASSGPGGSQPQHF
TRBJ2-2 NA TRBV7-8 15 CASSTSIAGNGELFF
TRBJ2-7 medium-sized TRBV27 13 CASSLGPRREQYF
TRBJ2-1 NA TRBV9 17 CASSVGGGGSSYNEQFF
TRBJ2-2 NA TRBV21-1 18 CASSKGEGGSLHTGELFF
TRBJ2-6 few TRBV11-2 18 CASSSLTERGRGANVLTF
TRBJ1-5 NA TRBV7-8 13 CASSAVGNQPQHF
TRBJ2-7 NA TRBV6-5 15 CATGRGAATRDEQYF
TRBJ2-3 NA TRBV30 12 CAFQRGTDTQYF
TRBJ2-3 NA TRBV28 15 CASSFLIPSTDTQYF
TRBJ1-6 NA TRBV7-9 18 CSSSLDGLSAGQFPDLHF
TRBJ2-5 NA TRBV2 13 CASSRGMGETQYF
TRBJ2-7 NA TRBV5-4 15 CASSFGGPPTYEQYF
TRBJ1-1 NA TRBV9 12 CASSVGGTEAFF
TRBJ1-2 once TRBV29-1 13 CSVGQGADYGYTF
TRBJ1-5 NA TRBV7-8 15 CASSLGREINQPQHF
TRBJ2-7 NA TRBV29-1 12 CSVGGASYEQYF
TRBJ1-3 NA TRBV6-5 14 CASSRTGFGNTIYF
TRBJ2-3 NA TRBV5-8 19 CASRTSIIREPLNTDTQYF
TRBJ2-3 NA TRBV5-4 15 CASSTVGVSTDTQYF
TRBJ2-1 NA TRBV18 15 CASSLGLAEINEQFF
TRBJ1-1 NA TRBV10-3 15 CAIRLIGQGGTEAFF
TRBJ2-1 NA TRBV12-5 14 CASGLVTGLGEQFF
TRBJ1-1 few TRBV15 11 CATSRETEAFF
TRBJ2-3 few TRBV11-2 16 CASSLRLAGATDTQYF
TRBJ2-7 NA TRBV28 16 CASTLARGEGSYEQYF
TRBJ2-5 NA TRBV6-5 14 CASRLSGGEETQYF
TRBJ1-1 NA TRBV27 14 CASIQTPGGSEAFF
TRBJ1-1 NA TRBV28 16 CASTTPGGYMNTEAFF
TRBJ2-3 NA TRBV27 13 CATGLPWRDTQYF
TRBJ2-1 NA TRBV2 13 CASSEWPGEEQFF
TRBJ2-1 NA TRBV7-9 17 CASSSRGGSSSYNEQFF
TRBJ1-5 NA TRBV19 14 CASTLGTGIQPQHF
TRBJ2-2 few TRBV14 17 CASSLRQGAGLTGELFF
TRBJ2-5 few TRBV13 13 CASSSLSGETQYF
TRBJ2-7 NA TRBV27 15 CASSPPGLPTYEQYF
TRBJ1-2 once TRBV21-1 13 CASSKGTGVGYTF
TRBJ2-7 NA TRBV5-1 14 CASSWGDSSNEQYF
TRBJ2-3 NA TRBV29-1 16 CSTTPGLAGSTDTQYF
TRBJ2-1 few TRBV27 16 CASSLTSARQYNEQFF
TRBJ1-1 NA TRBV11-2 15 CASSLRGGGDTEAFF
TRBJ2-3 few TRBV5-4 15 CASSLDGLATDTQYF
TRBJ1-2 NA TRBV5-1 12 CASSLQGGGYTF
TRBJ1-4 NA TRBV6-5 15 CASSYSPGGSEKLFF
TRBJ2-5 NA TRBV10-2 14 CASRAGGQYAAQYF
TRBJ2-2 NA TRBV4-2 16 CASSQGRLENTGELFF
TRBJ2-7 once TRBV28 15 CASTSFQASGYEQYF
TRBJ2-3 NA TRBV9 14 CASSGTSRTDTQYF